The rows below give T cell receptor beta chains drawn from one sample of a study of CD8 T cells in Susac syndrome. TCRdb used MiXCR to reprocess the immunoSEQ multiplex PCR reads, holding one entry per CDR3 protein. The data show about 250,000 distinct CDR3 sequences, just under 95% seen once. The specimen sequenced was CD4+ T cells from PBMCs. These receptors were taken from a human donor with multiple sclerosis. CDR3s include the opening cysteine and the closing phenylalanine or tryptophan. The D gene is left open where the match is weak. Rows may omit the clone size; those that give it use once, few, many or a size class.

v_call	d_call	clone_size	j_call	cdr3_nt	cdr3_aa
TRBV5-1	.	.	TRBJ2-2	TGCGCCAGCAGCTCCGGTAACTATAACACCGGGGAGCTGTTTTTT	CASSSGNYNTGELFF
TRBV27	.	many	TRBJ2-2	TGTGCCAGCAGTTTAAACACCGGGGAGCTGTTTTTT	CASSLNTGELFF
TRBV6-1	TRBD1	.	TRBJ1-5	TGTGCCAGCAGTGAGCCGGACAGGGGGGTTTCACAGCCCCAGCATTTT	CASSEPDRGVSQPQHF
TRBV24-1	.	.	TRBJ2-1	TGTGCCACCAGTGATTTGCTGGCGGGTGGGTACAATGAGCAGTTCTTC	CATSDLLAGGYNEQFF
TRBV19	TRBD1	.	TRBJ1-1	TGTGCCAGTAGTATAGACGGACAGGGTTTGGGGGGTGCTTTCTTT	CASSIDGQGLGGAFF
TRBV4-2	.	.	TRBJ1-2	TGTGCCAGCAGCCAACGATTGGACAGCGCCTATGGCTACACCTTC	CASSQRLDSAYGYTF
TRBV9	.	.	TRBJ1-2	TGTGCCAGCAGCGTAGATGGGTTTGGCAGTAACTATGGCTACACCTTC	CASSVDGFGSNYGYTF
TRBV19	TRBD1	.	TRBJ1-4	TGTGCCAGTAGTCCCCAGGGGGGGAGGACGGTAAAACTGTTTTTT	CASSPQGGRTVKLFF
TRBV12-3/TRBV12-4	.	.	TRBJ1-6	TGTGCCAGCAGTTTAACCAGGGATTATTCACCCCTCCACTTT	CASSLTRDYSPLHF
TRBV7-8	.	once	TRBJ1-1	TGTGCCAGCAGCTTAGTGGCGGACATGAACACTGAAGCTTTCTTT	CASSLVADMNTEAFF
TRBV7-2	.	.	TRBJ2-3	TGTGCCAGCAGCTCCTCACTACCAGATACGCAGTATTTT	CASSSSLPDTQYF
TRBV12-3/TRBV12-4	TRBD1	.	TRBJ2-1	TGTGCCAGCAGAGGACAGGGGGCCTTCCATGAGCAGTTCTTC	CASRGQGAFHEQFF
TRBV12-3/TRBV12-4	.	.	TRBJ1-1	TGTGCCAGCAGTCAAGGACCGGTCACTGAAGCTTTCTTT	CASSQGPVTEAFF
TRBV5-1	TRBD1	.	TRBJ2-5	TGCGCCAGCAGGCATTCCGGGACAGGGGCGAGGGAGACCCAGTACTTC	CASRHSGTGARETQYF
TRBV2	.	.	TRBJ1-1	TGTGCCAGCAGGCGGGCAGGGAACACTGAAGCTTTCTTT	CASRRAGNTEAFF
TRBV10-2	TRBD1	.	TRBJ1-1	TGCGCCAGCAGTGAGGGGACAGGGGGGAACACTGAAGCTTTCTTT	CASSEGTGGNTEAFF
TRBV5-1	TRBD2	.	TRBJ2-1	TGCGCCAGCAGCTCCCGGGGGGGGCCAAGCTCCTACAATGAGCAGTTCTTC	CASSSRGGPSSYNEQFF
TRBV5-5	.	.	TRBJ1-5	TGTGCCAGCAGCTTTGGTAGCAATCAGCCCCAGCATTTT	CASSFGSNQPQHF
TRBV7-8	.	.	TRBJ1-6	TGTGCCAGCAGCTTAGAGGGGTGGAATTCACCCCTCCACTTT	CASSLEGWNSPLHF
TRBV24-1	TRBD2	.	TRBJ2-1	TGTGCCACCAGTGACCCGGCGGGGGGATACAATGAGCAGTTCTTC	CATSDPAGGYNEQFF
TRBV5-1	.	.	TRBJ1-1	TGCGCCAGCAGCTCAGGAGATAGACGGGCTGAAGCTTTCTTT	CASSSGDRRAEAFF
TRBV19	TRBD1	.	TRBJ1-1	TGTGCCAGTAGTATGGTGACAGGGTGGGACACTGAAGCTTTCTTT	CASSMVTGWDTEAFF
TRBV13	TRBD1	.	TRBJ1-2	TGTGCCAGCAGCCTCGGACAGGGGCAAGACTATGGCTACACCTTC	CASSLGQGQDYGYTF
TRBV12-3/TRBV12-4	.	.	TRBJ1-5	TGTGCCAGCAGTTTGGCAGATATAAGCAATCAGCCCCAGCATTTT	CASSLADISNQPQHF
TRBV6-1	.	.	TRBJ1-1	TGTGCCAGCACGGGCCCGAACACTGAAGCTTTCTTT	CASTGPNTEAFF
TRBV12-3/TRBV12-4	TRBD1	.	TRBJ1-3	TGTGCCAGCAGGGCACCCGGGACAGGAGGAAACACCATATATTTT	CASRAPGTGGNTIYF
TRBV5-1	.	.	TRBJ2-3	TGCGCCAGCAGCTCGGGGACTACGCAGTATTTT	CASSSGTTQYF
TRBV18	.	.	TRBJ1-2	TGTGCCAGCTCACCTACCAGTGGGGAATACTATGGCTACACCTTC	CASSPTSGEYYGYTF
TRBV24-1	TRBD1	once	TRBJ2-4	TGTGCCACCAGTGACGCAGGGACAGGGGCGACCAAAAACATTCAGTACTTC	CATSDAGTGATKNIQYF
TRBV6-6	.	.	TRBJ2-2	TGTGCCAGCAGGGACACCGGGGAGCTGTTTTTT	CASRDTGELFF
TRBV24-1	.	.	TRBJ1-2	TGTGCCACCAGTGATTGGGGGGCTAACTATGGCTACACCTTC	CATSDWGANYGYTF
TRBV5-4	TRBD2	.	TRBJ2-6	TGTGCCAGCAGCTCCCCGGGACTAGCGGGGGGGCCTGGGGCCAACGTCCTGACTTTC	CASSSPGLAGGPGANVLTF
TRBV2	TRBD2	.	TRBJ2-3	TGTGCCAGCACCCGGGAGGCACTCACAGATACGCAGTATTTT	CASTREALTDTQYF
TRBV28	.	.	TRBJ1-5	TGTGCCAGCAGTTTACTCAATCAGCCCCAGCATTTT	CASSLLNQPQHF
TRBV3-1	TRBD1	.	TRBJ1-2	TGTGCCAGCAGCCAAGGGACAGGGAGTAGCGGCTACACCTTC	CASSQGTGSSGYTF
TRBV19	.	.	TRBJ2-1	TGTGCCAGTAGTATTGGACCGCGAAATGAGCAGTTCTTC	CASSIGPRNEQFF
TRBV24-1	TRBD1	.	TRBJ2-7	TGTGCCACCAGTAATCCGAGGACAGGGGTCTACGAGCAGTACTTC	CATSNPRTGVYEQYF
TRBV28	.	few	TRBJ1-5	TGTGCCAGCTCCCGGGGAGACAATCAGCCCCAGCATTTT	CASSRGDNQPQHF
TRBV28	.	.	TRBJ1-1	TGTGCCAGCAGTTCCTCTGGGTTCGACACTGAAGCTTTCTTT	CASSSSGFDTEAFF
TRBV5-6	.	.	TRBJ2-3	TGTGCCAGCAGCCATGCCCCCCCAGATACGCAGTATTTT	CASSHAPPDTQYF
TRBV27	.	.	TRBJ1-1	TGTGCCAGCAGTTTCTGGTTGAACACTGAAGCTTTCTTT	CASSFWLNTEAFF
TRBV5-4	TRBD2	.	TRBJ2-5	TGTGCCAGCAGCTTGGAGCTAGCGGGTTATCAAGAGACCCAGTACTTC	CASSLELAGYQETQYF
TRBV4-1	TRBD2	.	TRBJ2-7	TGCGCCAGCAGCCAAGTCCAGGTCCACACAGCGGGGGACGAGCAGTACTTC	CASSQVQVHTAGDEQYF
TRBV19	.	.	TRBJ2-1	TGTGCCAGTAGTACCTGGGGGCGGGCTTCCTACAATGAGCAGTTCTTC	CASSTWGRASYNEQFF
TRBV29-1	.	.	TRBJ2-3	TGCAGCGTTGAGACGACAGCGACAGATACGCAGTATTTT	CSVETTATDTQYF
TRBV7-9	.	.	TRBJ2-5	TGTGCCAGCAGCAAGGACAGACAAGAGACCCAGTACTTC	CASSKDRQETQYF
TRBV20-1	.	few	TRBJ1-4	TGCAGTGCTAGGGCCCCTTTATCTAGCCCGCTTAATGAAAAACTGTTTTTT	CSARAPLSSPLNEKLFF
TRBV29-1	.	.	TRBJ2-1	TGCAGCGTTGAAATGGGTCGGCAGGCCTCCTACAATGAGCAGTTCTTC	CSVEMGRQASYNEQFF
TRBV5-1	.	.	TRBJ1-1	TGCGCCAGCAGCTTGGAGGGGGGAGGGAGCACTGAAGCTTTCTTT	CASSLEGGGSTEAFF
TRBV7-9	TRBD1	.	TRBJ2-6	TGTGCCAGCAGCCCGTTACAGGGGCCTGGGGCCAACGTCCTGACTTTC	CASSPLQGPGANVLTF
TRBV6-2/TRBV6-3	TRBD2	once	TRBJ2-5	TGTGCCAGCAGTACTATAGCGGGGACCGAGGAGACCCAGTACTTC	CASSTIAGTEETQYF
TRBV12-3/TRBV12-4	TRBD1	few	TRBJ1-5	TGTGCCAGCAGTCGACAGGGTGGCAATCAGCCCCAGCATTTT	CASSRQGGNQPQHF
TRBV5-6	TRBD1	.	TRBJ2-3	TGTGCCAGCAGCTGGACAGGTCCGCCTTCCCCCCAGTATTTT	CASSWTGPPSPQYF
TRBV18	TRBD1	.	TRBJ2-2	TGTGCCAGCTCACCACGGGGCTCGACAGGGGGGACCGGGGAGCTGTTTTTT	CASSPRGSTGGTGELFF